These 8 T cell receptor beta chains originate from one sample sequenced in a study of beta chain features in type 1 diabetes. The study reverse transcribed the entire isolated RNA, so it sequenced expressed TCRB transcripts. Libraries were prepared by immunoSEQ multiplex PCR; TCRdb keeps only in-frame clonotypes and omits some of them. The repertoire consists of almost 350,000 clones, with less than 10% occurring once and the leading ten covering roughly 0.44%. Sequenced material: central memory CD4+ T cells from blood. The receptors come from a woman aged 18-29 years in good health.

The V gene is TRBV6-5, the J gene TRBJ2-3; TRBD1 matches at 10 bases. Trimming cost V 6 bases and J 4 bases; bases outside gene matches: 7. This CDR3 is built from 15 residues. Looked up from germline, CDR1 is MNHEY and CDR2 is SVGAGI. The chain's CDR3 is CASSLRDRGPDTQYF. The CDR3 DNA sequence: TGTGCCAGCAGCCTCCGGGACAGGGGCCCAGATACGCAGTATTTT.

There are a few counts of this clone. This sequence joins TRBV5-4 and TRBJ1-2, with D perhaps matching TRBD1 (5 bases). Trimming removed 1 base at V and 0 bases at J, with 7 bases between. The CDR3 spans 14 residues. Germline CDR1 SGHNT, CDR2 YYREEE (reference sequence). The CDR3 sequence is CASSLRGTNYGYTF. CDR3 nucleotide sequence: TGTGCCAGCAGCTTGAGGGGAACTAACTATGGCTACACCTTC.

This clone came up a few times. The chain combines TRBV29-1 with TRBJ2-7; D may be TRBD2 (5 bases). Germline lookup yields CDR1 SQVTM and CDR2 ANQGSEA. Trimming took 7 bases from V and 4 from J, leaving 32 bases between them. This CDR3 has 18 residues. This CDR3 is CSATLPPLVWGTRYEQYF. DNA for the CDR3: TGCAGCGCCACCCTCCCCCCACTAGTATGGGGAACGCGGTACGAGCAGTACTTC.

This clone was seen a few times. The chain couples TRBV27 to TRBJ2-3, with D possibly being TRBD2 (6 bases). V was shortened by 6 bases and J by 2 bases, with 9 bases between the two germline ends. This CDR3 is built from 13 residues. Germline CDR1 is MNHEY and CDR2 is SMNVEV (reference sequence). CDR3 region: CASSWDFTDTQYF. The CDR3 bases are TGTGCCAGCAGCTGGGACTTCACAGATACGCAGTATTTT.

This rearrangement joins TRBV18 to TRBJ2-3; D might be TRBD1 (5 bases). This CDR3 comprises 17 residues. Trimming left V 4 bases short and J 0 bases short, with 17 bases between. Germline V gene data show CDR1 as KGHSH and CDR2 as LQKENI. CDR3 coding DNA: TGTGCCAGCTCACGTCAAAGACAGAGAACTAGCACAGATACGCAGTATTTT. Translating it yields CASSRQRQRTSTDTQYF.

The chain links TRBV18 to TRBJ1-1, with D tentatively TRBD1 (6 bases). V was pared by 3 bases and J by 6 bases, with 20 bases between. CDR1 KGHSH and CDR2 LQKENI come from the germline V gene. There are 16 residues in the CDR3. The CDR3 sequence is CASSPLGVRGKAEAFF. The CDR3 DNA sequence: TGTGCCAGCTCACCTCTCGGGGTAAGGGGGAAGGCTGAAGCTTTCTTT.

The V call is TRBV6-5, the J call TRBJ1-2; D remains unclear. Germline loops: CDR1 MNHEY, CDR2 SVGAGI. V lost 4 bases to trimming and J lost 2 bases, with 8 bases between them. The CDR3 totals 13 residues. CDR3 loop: CASSSTKNYGYTF. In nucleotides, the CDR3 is TGTGCCAGCAGTTCTACGAAAAACTATGGCTACACCTTC.

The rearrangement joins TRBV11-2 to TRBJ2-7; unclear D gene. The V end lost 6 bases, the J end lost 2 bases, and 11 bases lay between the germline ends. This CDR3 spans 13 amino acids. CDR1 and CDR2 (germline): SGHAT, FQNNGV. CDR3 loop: CASRPTTTYEQYF. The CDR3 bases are TGTGCCAGCAGGCCTACAACGACCTACGAGCAGTACTTC. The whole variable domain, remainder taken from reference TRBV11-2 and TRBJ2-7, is EAGVAQSPRYKIIEKRQSVAFWCNPISGHATLYWYQQILGQGPKLLIQFQNNGVVDDSQLPKDRFSAERLKGVDSTLKIQPAKLEDSAVYLCASRPTTTYEQYFGPGTRLTVT.